The 18 T cell receptor beta chains given below trace back to one sample, sequenced in a study of naive and memory T cell subsets. Both TRBC1 and TRBC2 were covered by a beta constant-region primer of two equimolar oligonucleotides. The ligated cDNA underwent four PCR rounds using SP2 and nested alpha and beta constant-region primers. One entry per CDR3 protein, called by TCRdb with MiXCR from the UMI-ligation and nested PCR reads. The table lists over 100,000 distinct CDR3 sequences, roughly 36% of them singletons. Sequenced sample: central memory CD4+ T cells from blood. These receptors came from a human donor in good health.

This clonotype occurred many times. The chain uses TRBV4-1 and TRBJ1-2; D call uncertain. The CDR3 totals 15 residues. Germline assignment: CDR1 MGHRA and CDR2 YSYEKL. V lost 1 base, J lost 4 bases, and 13 bases lay in between. CDR3 nucleotide sequence: TGCGCCAGCAGCCAAGGGTTGAGAGACGCCTATGGCTACACCTTC. Residues: CASSQGLRDAYGYTF.

The chain carries TRBV7-2 and TRBJ1-4; no definite D call. CDR1 SGHTA and CDR2 FQGNSA come from the germline V gene. The CDR3 loop spans 13 amino acids. Trimming took off 1 base at V and 11 bases at J, with 11 bases between the two ends. The CDR3 reads CASSLGPEGKLFF. CDR3 bases: TGTGCCAGCAGCTTAGGGCCCGAAGGGAAACTGTTTTTT.

V is TRBV7-8 and J is TRBJ1-1; possibly TRBD1 for D (5 bases). Trimming took off 1 base at V and 5 bases at J, with 14 bases between the two ends. The germline gives CDR1 SGHVS, CDR2 FQNEAQ. The CDR3 consists of 15 residues. Here the CDR3 reads CASSLVFREGTEAFF. CDR3 nucleotide sequence: TGTGCCAGCAGCTTAGTATTCAGGGAGGGGACTGAAGCTTTCTTT.

Ten or more counts support this clonotype. The chain has TRBV20-1 and TRBJ2-1, with a weak D call TRBD2 (6 bases). The CDR3 contains 13 residues. The germline V gene has CDR1 DFQATT and CDR2 SNEGSKA (reference sequence). Between the trimmed V and J ends, which lost 0 bases and 11 bases, there was a span of 14 bases. The CDR3 sequence is CSARDPTSLQQFF. CDR3 in DNA: TGCAGTGCTAGAGACCCGACTAGTTTACAGCAGTTCTTC.

The J gene is TRBJ1-6, the V gene TRBV28, with no clear D. CDR3 size: 15 residues. Between the trimmed V and J ends, which lost 6 bases and 5 bases, there was a span of 14 bases. Germline V lookup: CDR1 MDHEN, CDR2 SYDVKM. The CDR3 sequence: CASSLSGRNNSPLHF. The CDR3 DNA reads TGTGCCAGCAGCTTAAGCGGGAGGAATAATTCACCCCTCCACTTT.

This clonotype was counted between two and nine times. This chain links TRBV29-1 with TRBJ2-1; 8 nucleotides align to TRBD1. The CDR3 is 12 residues long. Germline CDR1 SQVTM, CDR2 ANQGSEA. Germline trimming cut 4 bases from V and 4 bases from J; bases unmatched to any gene: 0. Here the CDR3 DNA reads TGCAGCGTTGGACAGGGGTACAATGAGCAGTTCTTC. Translation gives CSVGQGYNEQFF.

The table lists this clonotype with many counts. The chain is built from TRBV25-1 and TRBJ2-7, with 8 bases that match TRBD1. Trimming cost V 4 bases and J 1 base; bases outside gene matches: 12. CDR1 is MGHDK and CDR2 is SYGVNS in the germline V gene. The CDR3 runs to 17 residues. The DNA of the CDR3 is TGTGCCAGCAGTGGCCCAGGGACAGGCGTAGGATCCTACGAGCAGTACTTC. Its protein product is CASSGPGTGVGSYEQYF.

The V gene is TRBV20-1, the J gene TRBJ2-3, with TRBD1 matching over 7 bases. The CDR3 runs to 14 residues. After removal of 5 bases from V and 6 bases from J, the junction contained 11 bases not matched to a gene. From germline, CDR1 is DFQATT and CDR2 SNEGSKA (reference sequence). The CDR3 spells CSADWTGSGDTQYF. CDR3 coding DNA: TGCAGTGCTGACTGGACAGGTTCTGGGGATACGCAGTATTTT.

This sequence joins TRBV9 and TRBJ2-1; 10 bases are a match to TRBD2. The CDR3 loop spans 14 amino acids. V lost 4 bases, J lost 8 bases, and 6 bases stayed unmatched. CDR1 and CDR2 from the germline V gene are SGDLS and YYNGEE. The chain's CDR3 is CASSPRLAGDEQFF. CDR3 sequence (DNA): TGTGCCAGCAGCCCCCGACTAGCGGGCGATGAGCAGTTCTTC.

Many counts were recorded for this clonotype. The chain uses TRBV2 and TRBJ2-3; the match to TRBD1 covers 7 bases. Germline CDR1 reads SNHLY; CDR2 reads FYNNEI. Unmatched junction bases numbered 6, after V lost 8 bases and J lost 4 bases. There are 13 residues in the CDR3. CDR3 residues: CASRTGVADTQYF. DNA of the CDR3: TGTGCCAGCCGAACAGGGGTTGCAGATACGCAGTATTTT.

The genes are TRBV19 and TRBJ1-6; a weak D match, TRBD1 (5 bases). Trimming left V 5 bases short and J 6 bases short, with 14 bases between. Germline CDR1 reads LNHDA; CDR2 reads SQIVND (reference sequence). The CDR3 extends over 15 amino acids. In DNA, the CDR3 is TGTGCCAGTAGTTGGACTACCGGGGGTAATTCACCCCTCCACTTT. This codes for CASSWTTGGNSPLHF.

The chain joins TRBV20-1 to TRBJ2-5; D is uncertain. The CDR3 consists of 15 residues. Between the trimmed V and J ends, which lost 0 bases and 5 bases, there was a span of 16 bases. Germline lookup yields CDR1 DFQATT and CDR2 SNEGSKA (reference sequence). The CDR3 sequence is CSAREPARVRETQYF. The CDR3 nucleotides are TGCAGTGCTAGAGAGCCCGCTAGGGTACGGGAGACCCAGTACTTC.

The genes are TRBV27 and TRBJ2-1, with 11 nucleotides matching TRBD2. Germline loops: CDR1 MNHEY, CDR2 SMNVEV (reference sequence). There are 16 residues in the CDR3. V shed 4 bases, J shed 5 bases, and the junction held 7 bases outside the gene matches. The CDR3 is CASSSRGSGRDNEQFF. The CDR3 coding sequence is TGTGCCAGCAGTTCCCGTGGTAGCGGGAGGGACAATGAGCAGTTCTTC.

The table lists this clonotype with a few counts. This chain's CDR3 is CSARQGILNYGYTF. The CDR3 coding sequence is TGCAGTGCTCGCCAGGGCATTTTGAACTATGGCTACACCTTC. V usage is TRBV20-1 and J usage is TRBJ1-2; D may be TRBD1 (5 bases). V lost 5 bases, J lost 2 bases, and 15 bases lay in between. The CDR3 is made up of 14 amino acids. Germline V gene lookup returns CDR1 DFQATT and CDR2 SNEGSKA (reference sequence).

This clonotype was observed a few times. The chain links TRBV20-1 to TRBJ1-2; D is undetermined. The CDR3 spans 13 residues. V was clipped by 1 base and J by 7 bases, with 13 bases between them. Per the germline V gene, CDR1 is DFQATT and CDR2 is SNEGSKA (reference sequence). This chain's CDR3 is CSARVASELGYTF. CDR3 bases: TGCAGTGCTAGAGTTGCCAGTGAACTTGGCTACACCTTC.

This clonotype was counted only a few times. The V call is TRBV12-3 or TRBV12-4, the J call TRBJ2-3; 9 bases line up with TRBD1. The V segment lost 7 bases and the J segment 0 bases; nucleotides outside the gene matches: 8. The length of the CDR3 is 16 residues. CDR3 amino acids: CASTPLGQGSTDTQYF. In nucleotides, the CDR3 is TGTGCCAGCACCCCACTGGGACAGGGTAGCACAGATACGCAGTATTTT.

This chain links TRBV18 with TRBJ2-6; D is perhaps TRBD2 (5 bases). The CDR3 covers 16 residues. Germline V gene data show CDR1 as KGHSH and CDR2 as LQKENI. V shed 6 bases and J shed 0 bases, with 12 bases lying between them. In nucleotides, the CDR3 is TGTGCCAGCTCTACCAGAGGGAGCTCTGGGGCCAACGTCCTGACTTTC. It yields the protein CASSTRGSSGANVLTF. The variable domain in full, with the rest retrieved from reference TRBV18 and TRBJ2-6, is NAGVMQNPRHLVRRRGQEARLRCSPMKGHSHVYWYRQLPEEGLKFMVYLQKENIIDESGMPKERFSAEFPKEGPSILRIQQVVRGDSAAYFCASSTRGSSGANVLTFGAGSRLTVL.

The chain has TRBV5-1 and TRBJ2-5; tentatively, D is TRBD1 or TRBD2 (5 bases each). This CDR3 contains 14 residues. Germline assignment: CDR1 SGHRS and CDR2 YFSETQ. Trimming stripped 0 bases from V and 4 bases from J, with 10 bases between. CDR3 sequence reads: CASSLEGTGETQYF. Here the CDR3 DNA reads TGCGCCAGCAGCTTGGAAGGGACCGGAGAGACCCAGTACTTC.